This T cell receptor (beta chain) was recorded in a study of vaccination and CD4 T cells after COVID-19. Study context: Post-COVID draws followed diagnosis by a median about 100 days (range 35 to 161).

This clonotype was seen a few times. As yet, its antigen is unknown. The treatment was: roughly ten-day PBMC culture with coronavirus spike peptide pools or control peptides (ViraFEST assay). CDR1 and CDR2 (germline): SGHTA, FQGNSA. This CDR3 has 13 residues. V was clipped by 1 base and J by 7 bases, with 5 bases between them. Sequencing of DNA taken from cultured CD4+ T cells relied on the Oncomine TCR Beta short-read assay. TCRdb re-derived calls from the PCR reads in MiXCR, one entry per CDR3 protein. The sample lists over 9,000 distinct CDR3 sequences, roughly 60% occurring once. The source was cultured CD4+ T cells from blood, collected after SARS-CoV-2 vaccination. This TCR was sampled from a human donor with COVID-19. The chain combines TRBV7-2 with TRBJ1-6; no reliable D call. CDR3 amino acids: CASSLDRNSPLHF. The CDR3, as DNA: TGTGCCAGCAGCTTAGATCGAAATTCACCCCTCCACTTT.